Listed below are T cell receptor beta chains from one sample, sequenced in a study of blood T cell repertoires in COVID-19. Some clones are missing from TCRdb's copy, which holds only in-frame ones; the method was immunoSEQ multiplex PCR. Of around 250,000 clones in the sample, roughly 90% are singletons; the top ten hold about 3%. Material for sequencing was peripheral blood. Receptors originate from a woman aged 30 to 39 with active or convalescent COVID-19. The CDR3 runs from the conserved cysteine through the conserved F or W. A D gene is named only where the DNA matches it firmly. Part of the rows lack a size; the others show once, few, many or a class for expanded clones.

J gene: TRBJ2-5
V gene: TRBV2
clone size: -
D gene: TRBD1
CDR3 DNA: TGTGCCAGCGCCGGGACAGGGCAAGAGACCCAGTACTTC
CDR3 protein: CASAGTGQETQYF

J gene: TRBJ1-2
V gene: TRBV7-9
clone size: -
D gene: -
CDR3 DNA: TGTGCCAGCACCCCCGAGGGCCTCCCTAACTATGGCTACACCTTC
CDR3 protein: CASTPEGLPNYGYTF

J gene: TRBJ2-7
V gene: TRBV10-2
clone size: -
D gene: TRBD1
CDR3 DNA: TGCGCCAGCAGTGAGGGGACAGGGGGCGCCGGGGTCTACGAGCAGTACTTC
CDR3 protein: CASSEGTGGAGVYEQYF

J gene: TRBJ1-5
V gene: TRBV11-2
clone size: -
D gene: TRBD1
CDR3 DNA: TGTGCCAGCAGCGCAAGGACAGGGCCCGGTAGCAATCAGCCCCAGCATTTT
CDR3 protein: CASSARTGPGSNQPQHF

J gene: TRBJ1-1
V gene: TRBV28
clone size: -
D gene: -
CDR3 DNA: TGTGCCAGCAGTTTTACAATAGGGAGAACTGAAGCTTTCTTT
CDR3 protein: CASSFTIGRTEAFF

J gene: TRBJ2-1
V gene: TRBV15
clone size: once
D gene: -
CDR3 DNA: TGTGCCACCAGCCCTTCGGGACATAGCAACAATGAGCAGTTCTTC
CDR3 protein: CATSPSGHSNNEQFF

J gene: TRBJ1-1
V gene: TRBV15
clone size: -
D gene: -
CDR3 DNA: TGTGCCACCAGCAGAACCAGGGGATCCACTGAAGCTTTCTTT
CDR3 protein: CATSRTRGSTEAFF

J gene: TRBJ2-3
V gene: TRBV21-1
clone size: -
D gene: -
CDR3 DNA: TGTGCCAGCAGCGGGCGACATCTAAATACGCAGTATTTT
CDR3 protein: CASSGRHLNTQYF

J gene: TRBJ1-1
V gene: TRBV10-3
clone size: -
D gene: TRBD1
CDR3 DNA: TGTGCCATCACCGAGACAGGGCTCACTGAAGCTTTCTTT
CDR3 protein: CAITETGLTEAFF

J gene: TRBJ1-5
V gene: TRBV3-1/TRBV3-2
clone size: -
D gene: -
CDR3 DNA: TGTGCCCGCGGGGGGGGAGGGGATCAGCCCCAGCATTTT
CDR3 protein: CARGGGGDQPQHF

J gene: TRBJ2-2
V gene: TRBV11-3
clone size: few
D gene: -
CDR3 DNA: TGTGCCAGCACGAGAGGGGGGAACACCGGGGAGCTGTTTTTT
CDR3 protein: CASTRGGNTGELFF

J gene: TRBJ1-1
V gene: TRBV28
clone size: -
D gene: TRBD1
CDR3 DNA: TGTGCCAGCAATAAGGACAGGGAGAGGACTGAAGCTTTCTTT
CDR3 protein: CASNKDRERTEAFF

J gene: TRBJ1-2
V gene: TRBV9
clone size: -
D gene: TRBD1
CDR3 DNA: TGTGCCAGCAGCGTCACGCGGGGAGGAACAGGGGCCTATGGCTACACCTTC
CDR3 protein: CASSVTRGGTGAYGYTF

J gene: TRBJ1-1
V gene: TRBV27
clone size: -
D gene: -
CDR3 DNA: TGTGCCAGCAGGAAAGCGAGGAACACTGAAGCTTTCTTT
CDR3 protein: CASRKARNTEAFF

J gene: TRBJ1-2
V gene: TRBV19
clone size: -
D gene: TRBD1
CDR3 DNA: TGTGCCAGTACTCCCGGGGGACAGGGGCATGGCTACACCTTC
CDR3 protein: CASTPGGQGHGYTF

J gene: TRBJ1-2
V gene: TRBV9
clone size: -
D gene: -
CDR3 DNA: TGTGCCAGCAGCGTAGGCATCGGGGGAAACTATGGCTACACCTTC
CDR3 protein: CASSVGIGGNYGYTF

J gene: TRBJ2-1
V gene: TRBV6-5
clone size: -
D gene: TRBD1
CDR3 DNA: TGTGCCAGCATGCGGACAGGGGGATCCTACAATGAGCAGTTCTTC
CDR3 protein: CASMRTGGSYNEQFF

J gene: TRBJ1-6
V gene: TRBV6-6
clone size: -
D gene: TRBD1
CDR3 DNA: TGTGCCAGCAGTTCGACCGGGACAGCTCTCCACTTT
CDR3 protein: CASSSTGTALHF

J gene: TRBJ1-1
V gene: TRBV27
clone size: -
D gene: TRBD1
CDR3 DNA: TGTGCCAGCAGCTTGGACAGGGGGCCGAACACTGAAGCTTTCTTT
CDR3 protein: CASSLDRGPNTEAFF

J gene: TRBJ1-1
V gene: TRBV7-9
clone size: -
D gene: -
CDR3 DNA: TGTGCCAGCAGCTTGGTAGCGAACACTGAAGCTTTCTTT
CDR3 protein: CASSLVANTEAFF

J gene: TRBJ1-2
V gene: TRBV14
clone size: -
D gene: -
CDR3 DNA: TGTGCCAGCAGCCGAAACCTCCCGACAGATAGTATCTATGGCTACACCTTC
CDR3 protein: CASSRNLPTDSIYGYTF